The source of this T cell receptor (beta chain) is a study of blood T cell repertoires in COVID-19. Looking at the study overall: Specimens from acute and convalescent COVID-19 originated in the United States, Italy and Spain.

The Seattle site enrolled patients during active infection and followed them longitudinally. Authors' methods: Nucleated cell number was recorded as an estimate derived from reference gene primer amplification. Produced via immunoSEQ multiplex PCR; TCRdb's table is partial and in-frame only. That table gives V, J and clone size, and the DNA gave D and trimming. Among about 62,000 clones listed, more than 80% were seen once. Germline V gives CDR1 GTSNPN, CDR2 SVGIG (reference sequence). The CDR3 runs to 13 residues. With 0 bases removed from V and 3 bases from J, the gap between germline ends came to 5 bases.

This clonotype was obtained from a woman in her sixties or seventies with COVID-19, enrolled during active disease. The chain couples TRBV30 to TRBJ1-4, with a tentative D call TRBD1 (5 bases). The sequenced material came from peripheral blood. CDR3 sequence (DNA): TGTGCCTGGAGTGTAGGGGCTAATGAAAAACTGTTTTTT. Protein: CAWSVGANEKLFF.